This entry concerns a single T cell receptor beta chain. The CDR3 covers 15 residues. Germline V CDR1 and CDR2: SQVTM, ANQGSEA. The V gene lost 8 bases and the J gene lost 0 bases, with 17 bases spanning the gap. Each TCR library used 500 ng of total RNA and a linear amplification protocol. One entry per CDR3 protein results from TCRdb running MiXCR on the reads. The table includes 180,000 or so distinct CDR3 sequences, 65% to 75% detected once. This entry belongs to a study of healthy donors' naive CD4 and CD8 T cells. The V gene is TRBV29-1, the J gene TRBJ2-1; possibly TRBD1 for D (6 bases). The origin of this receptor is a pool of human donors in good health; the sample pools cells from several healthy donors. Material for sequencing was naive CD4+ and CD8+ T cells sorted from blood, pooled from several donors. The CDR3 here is CSSKGDAISYNEQFF. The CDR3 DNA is TGCAGCTCCAAGGGGGACGCCATCTCCTACAATGAGCAGTTCTTC.